The entry below describes one T cell receptor (beta chain). The data originate from a study of cytomegalovirus exposure and HLA in healthy donors. Use of 60 Vbeta and 13 Jbeta primers characterized the PCR. Libraries were prepared by immunoSEQ multiplex PCR; TCRdb keeps only in-frame clonotypes and omits some of them. Among under 200,000 clones listed, roughly 81% were seen once. Sequenced input: PBMCs. The receptor comes from a man aged 25-40 years in good health and CMV-seropositive.

Here the CDR3 reads CATSRDVWSRSYNEQFF. The DNA of the CDR3 is TGTGCCACCAGCAGAGATGTTTGGAGTAGGTCCTACAATGAGCAGTTCTTC. The chain recombines TRBV15 with TRBJ2-1, with D unresolved. The CDR3 loop spans 17 amino acids. CDR1 is LNHNV and CDR2 is YYDKDF in the germline V gene (reference sequence). V lost 0 bases and J lost 1, with 13 bases in between.